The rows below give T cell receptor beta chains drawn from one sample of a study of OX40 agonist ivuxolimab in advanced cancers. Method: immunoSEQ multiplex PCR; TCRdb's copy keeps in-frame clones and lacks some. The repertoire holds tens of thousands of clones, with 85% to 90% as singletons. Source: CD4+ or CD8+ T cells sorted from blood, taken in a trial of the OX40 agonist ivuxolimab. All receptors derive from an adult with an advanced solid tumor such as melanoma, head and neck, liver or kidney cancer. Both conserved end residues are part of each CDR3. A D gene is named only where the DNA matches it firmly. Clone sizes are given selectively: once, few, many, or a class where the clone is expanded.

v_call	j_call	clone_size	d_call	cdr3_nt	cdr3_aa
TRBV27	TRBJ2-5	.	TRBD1	TGTGCCAGCAGCCGAACAGGGGGAGAGACCCAGTACTTC	CASSRTGGETQYF
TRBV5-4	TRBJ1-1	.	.	TGTGCCAGCAGCTTAGGGGGGGCTAACACTGAAGCTTTCTTT	CASSLGGANTEAFF
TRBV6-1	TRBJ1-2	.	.	TGTGCCAGTCAGACCTGGGGGCTCTGGTATGGCTACACCTTC	CASQTWGLWYGYTF
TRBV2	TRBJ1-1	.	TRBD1	TGTGCCAGTAGAACCCTCAGGGACAGGGGGAACACTGAAGCTTTCTTT	CASRTLRDRGNTEAFF
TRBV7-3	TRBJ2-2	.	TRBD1	TGTGCCAGCAGCTTAGAAGGGACAGGGCCCACCGGGGAGCTGTTTTTT	CASSLEGTGPTGELFF
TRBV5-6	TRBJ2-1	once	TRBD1	TGTGCCAGCAGCTCAAGGACAGGGGGAAGGGCCTACAATGAGCAGTTCTTC	CASSSRTGGRAYNEQFF
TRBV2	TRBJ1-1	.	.	TGTGCCAGCAGTGAAACAGGGACGGCTTTCTTT	CASSETGTAFF
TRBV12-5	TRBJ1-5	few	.	TGTGCTAGTGGTTTGTACCCCGGGACCGAAAGCAATCAGCCCCAGCATTTT	CASGLYPGTESNQPQHF
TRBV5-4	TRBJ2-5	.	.	TGTGCCAGCAGCTTAGTATCGGAAGAGACCCAGTACTTC	CASSLVSEETQYF
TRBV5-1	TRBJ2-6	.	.	TGCGCCAGCACGGGGAGTACAGGGTCTGGGGCCAACGTCCTGACTTTC	CASTGSTGSGANVLTF
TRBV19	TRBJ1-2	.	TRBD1	TGTGCCAGTACTAGGGGACAGGGAGGCTATGGCTACACCTTC	CASTRGQGGYGYTF
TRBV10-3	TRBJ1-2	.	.	TGTGCCAACGGTGGGCCACCTGGCTACACCTTC	CANGGPPGYTF
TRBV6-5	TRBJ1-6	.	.	TGTGCCAGCAGTGGGGCCTCCTATAATTCACCCCTCCACTTT	CASSGASYNSPLHF
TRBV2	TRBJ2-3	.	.	TGTGCCAGCACCTCCGGACTCACGGATACGCAGTATTTT	CASTSGLTDTQYF
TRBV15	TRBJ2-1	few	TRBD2	TGTGCCACCACCCCGAGGAGCGGGAGGGTCAATGAGCAGTTCTTC	CATTPRSGRVNEQFF
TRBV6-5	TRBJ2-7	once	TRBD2	TGTGCCAGCAGTTACTTCGGCGGGAGCTCCGAGCAGTACTTC	CASSYFGGSSEQYF
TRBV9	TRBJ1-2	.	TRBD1	TGTGCCAGCGGACCATCCGGGACAGGGGGCTGGTATGGCTACACCTTC	CASGPSGTGGWYGYTF
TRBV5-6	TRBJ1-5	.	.	TGTGCCAGCAGCTTTAGGGGACTGGATCAGCCCCAGCATTTT	CASSFRGLDQPQHF
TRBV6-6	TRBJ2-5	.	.	TGTGCCAGCAGTGCCCCCGGGGACGGCCAAGAGACCCAGTACTTC	CASSAPGDGQETQYF
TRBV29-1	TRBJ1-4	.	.	TGCAGCGTTCGAAGGGCGGGGGGTGGAGAAAAACTGTTTTTT	CSVRRAGGGEKLFF
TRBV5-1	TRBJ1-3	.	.	TGCGCCAGCAGCCCTGGACCCTACTCAGGAAACACCATATATTTT	CASSPGPYSGNTIYF
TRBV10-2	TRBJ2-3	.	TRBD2	TGCGCCACCGAGCTAGCGGGGGGGTCAGATACGCAGTATTTT	CATELAGGSDTQYF
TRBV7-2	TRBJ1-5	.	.	TGTGCCAGCAGCTTCCACCAAACGGGGCCCCAGCATTTT	CASSFHQTGPQHF
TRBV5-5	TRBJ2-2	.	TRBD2	TGTGCCAGCAGAACAGGACTAGCGGGAGGGGTCACCGGGGAGCTGTTTTTT	CASRTGLAGGVTGELFF
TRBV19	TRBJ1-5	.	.	TGTGCCAGTACCTTCGGCCGAGATCAGCCCCAGCATTTT	CASTFGRDQPQHF
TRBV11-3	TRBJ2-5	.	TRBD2	TGTGCCAGCAGCTTCGGGACTAGTTGGTACCAAGAGACCCAGTACTTC	CASSFGTSWYQETQYF
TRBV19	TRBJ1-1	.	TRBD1	TGTGCCAGTAGTATTGGCAGGGGGGGCACTGAAGCTTTCTTT	CASSIGRGGTEAFF
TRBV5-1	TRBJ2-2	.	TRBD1	TGCGCCAGCAGCCGCGGACAGGCCGCCCGGGAGCTGTTTTTT	CASSRGQAARELFF
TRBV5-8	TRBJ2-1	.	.	TGTGCCAGCAGCTCATCGAGGGCCAGTGAGCAGTTCTTC	CASSSSRASEQFF
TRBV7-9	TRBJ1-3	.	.	TGTGCCCTCGGTCACAGCCGCTCTGGAAACACCATATATTTT	CALGHSRSGNTIYF
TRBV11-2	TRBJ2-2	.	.	TGTGCCAGCACCTCGTGGGGGGTTGGCCCCGGGGAGCTGTTTTTT	CASTSWGVGPGELFF
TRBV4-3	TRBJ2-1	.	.	TGCGCCAGCAGCCAAGAACTAGTGGACCATGAGCAGTTCTTC	CASSQELVDHEQFF
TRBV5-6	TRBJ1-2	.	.	TGTGCCAGCAACCTGAAGGGCTATGGCTACACCTTC	CASNLKGYGYTF
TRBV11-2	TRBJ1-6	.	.	TGTGCCAGCAGCTTAGATTCCAATTCACCCCTCCACTTT	CASSLDSNSPLHF
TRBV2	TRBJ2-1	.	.	TGTGCCAGCAGTGGGCAAGGGAGGTTGACCAATGAGCAGTTCTTC	CASSGQGRLTNEQFF
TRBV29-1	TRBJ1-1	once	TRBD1	TGCAGCGTTAGGTCAGGGGGGAACACTGAAGCTTTCTTT	CSVRSGGNTEAFF
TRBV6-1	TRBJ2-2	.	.	TGTGCCAGCATTATAATAGGGGTGGCCGGGGAGCTGTTTTTT	CASIIIGVAGELFF
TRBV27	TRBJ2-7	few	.	TGTGCCAGTCGAGCGCTCTTTCGGGGTGGGGGCTCCTACGAGCAGTACTTC	CASRALFRGGGSYEQYF
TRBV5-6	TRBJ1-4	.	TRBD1	TGTGCCAGCAGCCTGGGACAGGCCAATGAAAAACTGTTTTTT	CASSLGQANEKLFF
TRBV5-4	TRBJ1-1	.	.	TGTGCCAGCAGCTCCGGGCCAGGGACTGAAGCTTTCTTT	CASSSGPGTEAFF
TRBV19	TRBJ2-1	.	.	TGTGCCAGTAGTATCCCCTCTAGCCGGAGTATTGAGCAGTTCTTC	CASSIPSSRSIEQFF
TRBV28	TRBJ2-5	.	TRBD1	TGTGCCAGCAGTACTATTAACAGGGGCCGGGAGACCCAGTACTTC	CASSTINRGRETQYF